This T cell receptor beta chain was sequenced in a study of blood T cell repertoires in COVID-19. Some clones are missing from TCRdb's copy, which holds only in-frame ones; the method was immunoSEQ multiplex PCR. In the table there are about 400,000 clones, 70% to 90% of which are singletons. The V gene's germline CDR1 is SGHRS and CDR2 YFSETQ. Trimming took 3 bases from V and 1 from J, leaving 10 bases between them. The CDR3 contains 14 residues. The sample comprised PBMCs or T cells enriched from blood (not recorded which). This TCR came from a woman between 35 and 50 years old with acute COVID-19. The V and J genes are TRBV5-1 and TRBJ2-5; TRBD1 might be the D (5 bases). The CDR3 here is CASSSGHPQETQYF. The CDR3 DNA reads as TGCGCCAGCAGCTCCGGACACCCCCAAGAGACCCAGTACTTC.